This T cell receptor beta chain was found in a study of CD8 T cell repertoires and HIV-1 epitope variants. At the level of the study: Equal numbers of autologous T cell-negative cells presented antigen to enriched T cells. T cells were cultured for more than 9 days with cytokines added on days 3 and 7.

The data were produced by immunoSEQ multiplex PCR, yet TCRdb's version contains in-frame clones alone and is incomplete. This table has about 6,100 clones, approximately 67% appearing once. General observations from the study: The TAALDMSHF plasma variant had no responses, unlike KF9 (five clonotypes) and HW9 (one). Some 10 antigen-specific TCR beta clonotypes were found; about 6 seemed cross-reactive to variants.

This clone appeared a few times. Its antigen is not known. The origin of this receptor is a male donor with HIV. Input material: cultured CD8+ T cells derived from PBMCs.

Here the CDR3 DNA reads TGTGCCAGCAGCTCTGACCAGGTTAGCGAGCAGTACTTC. It yields the protein CASSSDQVSEQYF. The chain recombines TRBV11-3 with TRBJ2-7; no firm D call. With 4 bases removed from V and 6 bases from J, the gap between germline ends came to 13 bases. Germline loops: CDR1 SGHNT, CDR2 YENEEA. The CDR3 sequence is 13 residues long.